These 22 T cell receptor beta chains share one sample of origin, sequenced in a study of beta chain features in type 1 diabetes. For these TCRs, the target antigens are not known. Study-wide results and caveats: Patients with Type 1 diabetes showed moderately but significantly shorter TCRB CDR3s in all four CD4+ subsets.

Reverse transcribing all isolated RNA meant expressed TCRB transcripts were sequenced. Assay: immunoSEQ multiplex PCR; the TCRdb copy retains only in-frame clones and omits some. This table has 250,000 or so clones, roughly 14% appearing once. Material for sequencing was naive CD4+ T cells from blood. These receptors were taken from a man younger than 45 with type 1 diabetes.

The gene calls are TRBV18 and TRBJ2-5; TRBD1 matches at 7 bases. Trimming removed 4 bases from V and 4 bases from J; junction bases left unmatched: 12. This CDR3 region has 16 residues. Germline loops: CDR1 KGHSH, CDR2 LQKENI. The CDR3: CASSQNSQGNGETQYF. The DNA of the CDR3 is TGTGCCAGCTCACAGAACTCACAGGGGAATGGAGAGACCCAGTACTTC.

The chain has TRBV29-1 and TRBJ1-1; maybe TRBD1 (6 bases). Trimming took 7 bases from V and 0 from J, leaving 12 bases between them. The CDR3 runs to 13 residues. Germline V gene data show CDR1 as SQVTM and CDR2 as ANQGSEA. Written as DNA, the CDR3 is TGCAGCGAACAGGGTACGATGAACACTGAAGCTTTCTTT. Translated, it gives CSEQGTMNTEAFF. Supplemented by reference TRBV29-1 and TRBJ1-1, the full variable domain reads SAVISQKPSRDICQRGTSLTIQCQVDSQVTMMFWYRQQPGQSLTLIATANQGSEATYESGFVIDKFPISRPNLTFSTLTVSNMSPEDSSIYLCSEQGTMNTEAFFGQGTRLTVV.

This clone has just a few counts. The rearrangement links TRBV5-1 to TRBJ2-3; the match to TRBD2 covers 13 bases. The J segment lost 5 bases and the V segment lost 4 bases, leaving 7 bases of the junction unmatched. CDR3 length: 16 amino acids. Germline-derived CDR1 and CDR2 are SGHRS and YFSETQ. CDR3 coding DNA: TGCGCCAGCAGCGGACTAGCGGGAGCATATGGAGATACGCAGTATTTT. This gives the protein CASSGLAGAYGDTQYF.

A few counts support this clone. This sequence joins TRBV5-4 and TRBJ2-5; 10 bases are a match to TRBD1. CDR3 length: 15 amino acids. Trimming removed 4 bases from V and 1 base from J; junction bases left unmatched: 4. Germline V lookup: CDR1 SGHNT, CDR2 YYREEE (reference sequence). The CDR3 reads CASSPRTGGQETQYF. The CDR3 DNA reads as TGTGCCAGCAGCCCACGGACAGGGGGCCAAGAGACCCAGTACTTC.

This clone was counted between two and nine times. The J gene is TRBJ2-1, the V gene TRBV2, with TRBD2 identical over 8 bases. The CDR3 extends over 15 amino acids. With 4 bases clipped from V and 6 bases from J, the junction kept 8 bases outside the gene matches. Germline V gives CDR1 SNHLY, CDR2 FYNNEI. CDR3 protein: CASSVRLALSNEQFF. In DNA form, the CDR3 reads TGTGCCAGCAGTGTAAGACTAGCGTTGAGCAATGAGCAGTTCTTC.

The DNA of the CDR3 is TGTGCCAGCAGCTCAATAGCGGGAGACGACAATGAGCAGTTCTTC. Its protein product is CASSSIAGDDNEQFF. The chain joins TRBV9 to TRBJ2-1; 9 bases are a match to TRBD2. The V gene end was trimmed by 4 bases and the J gene end by 5 bases; junction bases not matched to a gene: 7. Germline CDR1 SGDLS, CDR2 YYNGEE. CDR3 length equals 15 residues. Variable domain in full (rest from reference TRBV9 and TRBJ2-1): DSGVTQTPKHLITATGQRVTLRCSPRSGDLSVYWYQQSLDQGLQFLIQYYNGEERAKGNILERFSAQQFPDLHSELNLSSLELGDSALYFCASSSIAGDDNEQFFGPGTRLTVL.

The chain employs TRBV11-2 and TRBJ2-7, with 7 bases identical to TRBD2. The CDR3 length is 16 residues. Per germline, CDR1 SGHAT and CDR2 FQNNGV. Unmatched junction bases numbered 13, after V lost 5 bases and J lost 3 bases. CDR3 in DNA: TGTGCCAGCAGCCTTATGGGAGTGGCTAGCGGCTACGAGCAGTACTTC. It translates to CASSLMGVASGYEQYF.

With regard to this clone: This sample also contains other DNA sequences that code for the same CDR3. The chain is built from TRBV5-4 and TRBJ2-1; D perhaps matches TRBD2 (6 bases). CDR1 is SGHNT and CDR2 is YYREEE in the germline V gene (reference sequence). The CDR3 totals 15 residues. Trimming stripped 2 bases from V and 4 bases from J, with 13 bases between. CDR3 sequence reads: CASSFGGARYNEQFF. For the CDR3, the DNA is TGTGCCAGCAGCTTCGGCGGGGCCCGATACAATGAGCAGTTCTTC. Full variable domain (outside the CDR3, taken from reference TRBV5-4 and TRBJ2-1): ETGVTQSPTHLIKTRGQQVTLRCSSQSGHNTVSWYQQALGQGPQFIFQYYREEENGRGNFPPRFSGLQFPNYSSELNVNALELDDSALYLCASSFGGARYNEQFFGPGTRLTVL.

The V and J genes are TRBV20-1 and TRBJ2-7, with 8 bases lining up with TRBD2. The CDR3 is made up of 11 amino acids. V shed 4 bases, J shed 6 bases, and the junction held 2 bases outside the gene matches. Per the germline V gene, CDR1 is DFQATT and CDR2 is SNEGSKA (reference sequence). Here the CDR3 reads CSANLAGEQYF. CDR3 in DNA: TGCAGTGCTAACCTAGCGGGCGAGCAGTACTTC.

This clone was counted a few times. The V gene is TRBV20-1, the J gene TRBJ1-2; no reliable D call. Germline-derived CDR1 and CDR2 are DFQATT and SNEGSKA (reference sequence). The CDR3 spans 11 residues. Trimming took 6 bases from V and 8 from J, leaving 13 bases between them. The CDR3 nucleotides read TGCAGTGCAACCCCCAGGTCGGGCTACACCTTC. This sequence encodes CSATPRSGYTF.

As concerns this clone: This sample includes further DNA sequences coding for the same CDR3. The CDR3 region has the DNA TGCAGCGTTGAAAGGGGCATGAACACTGAAGCTTTCTTT. This gives the protein CSVERGMNTEAFF. V usage is TRBV29-1 and J usage is TRBJ1-1; maybe TRBD1 (5 bases). The V end was cut by 2 bases, the J end by 0 bases, with 7 bases between. Germline values: CDR1 SQVTM, CDR2 ANQGSEA. The CDR3 runs 13 residues. Variable domain in full (rest from reference TRBV29-1 and TRBJ1-1): SAVISQKPSRDICQRGTSLTIQCQVDSQVTMMFWYRQQPGQSLTLIATANQGSEATYESGFVIDKFPISRPNLTFSTLTVSNMSPEDSSIYLCSVERGMNTEAFFGQGTRLTVV.

This clone has a handful of counts. The rearrangement joins TRBV7-9 to TRBJ2-3, with 10 bases that match TRBD2. The V gene end was trimmed by 5 bases and the J gene end by 8 bases; junction bases not matched to a gene: 7. Germline CDR1 and CDR2: SEHNR and FQNEAQ (reference sequence). The CDR3 sequence is 14 residues long. CDR3: CASSPSGGAGTQYF. The CDR3, as DNA: TGTGCCAGCAGCCCGAGCGGGGGGGCCGGTACGCAGTATTTT.

This clone appeared a few times. The chain uses TRBV30 and TRBJ2-3; 8 nucleotides match TRBD2. The CDR3 loop spans 14 amino acids. The germline CDR1 and CDR2 sequences are GTSNPN and SVGIG (reference sequence). V lost 7 bases to trimming and J lost 5 bases; unmatched junction nucleotides: 11. CDR3 coding DNA: TGTGCCTTTACTAAAGCGGGGGCCGGAGATACGCAGTATTTT. Translation: CAFTKAGAGDTQYF.

The V and J genes are TRBV11-3 and TRBJ2-5, with TRBD2 matching over 10 bases. This CDR3 comprises 15 residues. The V segment lost 0 bases and the J segment 8 bases; nucleotides outside the gene matches: 6. Germline CDR1 and CDR2: SGHNT and YENEEA. CDR3 sequence reads: CASSLDGASGGTQYF. CDR3 sequence (DNA): TGTGCCAGCAGCTTAGATGGGGCTAGCGGGGGCACCCAGTACTTC.

J is TRBJ2-4 and V is TRBV4-1, with D perhaps TRBD1 (7 bases). The length of the CDR3 is 17 residues. CDR1 is MGHRA and CDR2 is YSYEKL in the germline V gene. V was clipped by 4 bases and J by 1 base, with 17 bases between them. CDR3 sequence reads: CASSPIQGTGAKNIQYF. DNA of the CDR3: TGCGCCAGCAGCCCAATACAGGGGACTGGTGCCAAAAACATTCAGTACTTC.

The V gene is TRBV19, the J gene TRBJ1-6, with D possibly TRBD1 on 6 matching bases. This CDR3 spans 15 amino acids. The germline gives CDR1 LNHDA, CDR2 SQIVND (reference sequence). The V gene lost 6 bases and the J gene lost 0 bases, with 9 bases spanning the gap. Here the CDR3 DNA reads TGTGCCAGTAGCCCAGGGGACTCCTATAATTCACCCCTCCACTTT. Its protein is CASSPGDSYNSPLHF.

The chain uses TRBV9 and TRBJ2-5; TRBD2 aligns across 12 bases. Germline V gene data show CDR1 as SGDLS and CDR2 as YYNGEE. V was pared by 3 bases and J by 5 bases, with 8 bases of the junction left unmatched. The CDR3 consists of 16 residues. CDR3 amino acids: CASSAQRLAGVETQYF. CDR3 bases: TGTGCCAGCAGCGCCCAACGACTAGCGGGAGTTGAGACCCAGTACTTC.

The chain links TRBV5-4 to TRBJ1-1; D not resolved. V lost 1 base and J 2 bases, leaving 9 bases between the germline ends. The V gene's germline CDR1 is SGHNT and CDR2 YYREEE (reference sequence). This CDR3 contains 14 residues. The CDR3 loop is CASSLRTANTEAFF. CDR3 sequence (DNA): TGTGCCAGCAGCTTGCGAACAGCTAACACTGAAGCTTTCTTT. The complete variable domain, with remaining parts taken from reference TRBV5-4 and TRBJ1-1, reads ETGVTQSPTHLIKTRGQQVTLRCSSQSGHNTVSWYQQALGQGPQFIFQYYREEENGRGNFPPRFSGLQFPNYSSELNVNALELDDSALYLCASSLRTANTEAFFGQGTRLTVV.

This clone came up a few times. The gene calls are TRBV7-2 and TRBJ1-4; a possible D gene is TRBD1 (6 bases). Looked up from germline, CDR1 is SGHTA and CDR2 is FQGNSA. Trimming removed 0 bases from V and 0 bases from J, with 8 bases in between. This CDR3 spans 16 amino acids. The CDR3 sequence: CASSLARGATNEKLFF. The CDR3 nucleotides are TGTGCCAGCAGCTTAGCCAGGGGCGCAACTAATGAAAAACTGTTTTTT. The entire variable domain, with the rest obtained from reference TRBV7-2 and TRBJ1-4, is as follows: GAGVSQSPSNKVTEKGKDVELRCDPISGHTALYWYRQSLGQGLEFLIYFQGNSAPDKSGLPSDRFSAERTGGSVSTLTIQRTQQEDSAVYLCASSLARGATNEKLFFGSGTQLSVL.

The V and J genes are TRBV28 and TRBJ2-1, with D perhaps TRBD1 (6 bases). Trimming shortened V by 7 bases and J by 5 bases, and 15 bases separated the two germline ends. The CDR3 covers 14 residues. Looked up from germline, CDR1 is MDHEN and CDR2 is SYDVKM. The CDR3 coding sequence is TGTGCCAGCATCTCCGGGACAAACAACAATGAGCAGTTCTTC. As protein: CASISGTNNNEQFF.

V and J are TRBV4-1 and TRBJ1-2, with 8 bases identical to TRBD1. After removal of 1 base from V and 7 bases from J, the junction contained 2 bases not matched to a gene. Germline lookup yields CDR1 MGHRA and CDR2 YSYEKL. CDR3 size: 13 residues. CDR3 nucleotides: TGCGCCAGCAGCCAAGTCGACAGGGGTGGCTACACCTTC. It specifies CASSQVDRGGYTF.

V and J are TRBV6-5 and TRBJ1-2; D may be TRBD1 (5 bases). Germline V CDR1 and CDR2: MNHEY, SVGAGI. Deletions cut 0 bases from V and 6 bases from J, with 11 bases between. The CDR3 contains 14 residues. The CDR3 loop is CASSYSRRGDGYTF. The CDR3 DNA is TGTGCCAGCAGTTACTCTCGGAGGGGTGATGGCTACACCTTC.